This T cell receptor beta chain was sequenced during a study of blood T cell repertoires in COVID-19 (dated by TCRdb to 2018 to 2021). Turning to the overall study: The collaborator samples originated in the United States, Italy and Spain and spanned the acute and convalescent phases of COVID-19. The prospective study material was composed of cDNA or gDNA derived from T cells, B-cell-depleted T cells, or PBMCs. Deeply sampled blood TCRbeta repertoires from subjects exposed to, actively infected with, or recovered from COVID-19 were included in the dataset. A freely available public database, intended as a resource for researchers studying the immune response to SARS-CoV-2, is where the repertoires were released. The samples were drawn from two sources: the first 160 participants of the ongoing ImmuneRACE study, and about 1,300 subjects contributed by 6 global collaborators. Sample metadata almost always included a de-identified subject ID, COVID-19 status, age in years and sex. Where HLA class I and class II types were available, the types were taken from metadata supplied by the sample provider, not from assay-based typing. The full study reports these points: How much clinical and demographic metadata was included differed by source and by participant, and the metadata was provided uncurated.

Each collaborating institution followed its own protocols to collect whole blood in K2EDTA tubes. Collaborator samples were shipped for TCRbeta analysis as frozen whole blood, isolated PBMCs, or DNA extracted from either sample type. As to this clone: Its antigen is still unknown. No per-base quality is available; no much larger clone lies one base away.

The germline V gene encodes CDR1 SGHTA and CDR2 FQGTGA. Trimming removed 1 base from V and 4 bases from J, leaving 14 bases between the germline ends. From cysteine to phenylalanine, the CDR3 is 15 amino acids long. Only the CDR3 DNA stays, 45 bases, in frame from base 1. TCRbeta CDR3 regions were amplified from genomic DNA by means of the immunoSEQ Assay, a bias-controlled multiplex PCR. From the authors' description of their analysis: Within the assay, amplification of reference gene primers was used to estimate how many nucleated cells each sample contained. To quantify the absolute abundance of each unique TCRbeta CDR3 rearrangement, sequence reads were collapsed and filtered. For each sample, productive Simpson clonality was calculated as the square root of Simpson's diversity index across productive rearrangements. In its TCRdb copy, this immuneACCESS table keeps in-frame sequences only and misses some clones. Where compared with another copy, unresolved V genes explain less than half of these, and the others have no known cause. V, J and clone size are those of that table, while D and trimming were read from the DNA. A total of roughly 130,000 clones appear in this sample, 79% of them only once. The top ten constitute 3% to 4.5% of the sample.

The sequenced sample consisted of peripheral blood. This TCR derives from a man aged 55 to 70 with acute or convalescent COVID-19. The sequence links TRBV7-3 to TRBJ2-7; TRBD1 is a weak D gene call, 6 bases matching. The DNA is as follows: TGTGCCAGCAGCTTAAACCCGGACAGACTATACGAGCAGTACTTC. This gives the protein CASSLNPDRLYEQYF.